This paragraph covers one T cell receptor beta chain sequence. This sample was taken from a study of human T cells and chemical hapten exposure. Original methodology: Samples held a median of 95,638 TCRs, range roughly 20,000–690,600. TCRdb processed the RACE reads anew with MiXCR; each CDR3 protein has one entry. The V and J calls and clone size are TCRdb's, not the authors'. The sample lists about 87,000 distinct CDR3 sequences, around 10% occurring once. The CDR3 runs 14 residues. V lost 3 bases and J 1 base, leaving 8 bases between the germline ends. Time point defined: pre-sensitization, week 0. Treatment described: therapeutic diphenylcyclopropenone sensitization with weekly scalp DPC.

The source was whole blood, collected in connection with sensitization to the hapten diphenylcyclopropenone (DPC). The source of this sequence is a middle-aged woman with alopecia areata. Some clones in this sample may be carry-over from other donors' samples. The chain carries TRBV12-3 or TRBV12-4 and TRBJ2-3; D unresolved. CDR3 nucleotide sequence: TGTGCCAGCAGTTTGGACGTGGGCACAGATACGCAGTATTTT. Translated: CASSLDVGTDTQYF.